These 5 T cell receptor beta chains were all obtained from the same sample, sequenced in a study of shared clonotypes between healthy human individuals. Method: immunoSEQ multiplex PCR; TCRdb's copy keeps in-frame clones and lacks some. The data contain 170,000 or so clones, 66% of them singletons. The material sequenced was memory CD4+ T cells sorted from blood. Subset defined: CD45RA-negative fraction. These receptors were taken from a man aged 25 to 40 in good health.

The chain employs TRBV2 and TRBJ2-1; TRBD2 matches at 8 bases. The CDR3 contains 14 residues. Losses at the gene ends were 7 bases for V and 5 bases for J; bases not matched to a gene: 7. The germline gives CDR1 SNHLY, CDR2 FYNNEI. CDR3 DNA sequence: TGTGCCAGCATGTTTACTAGCGGAAACAATGAGCAGTTCTTC. Its translation is CASMFTSGNNEQFF.

This chain's CDR3 is CASSGKRGDRGYEQYF. The CDR3 DNA sequence: TGTGCCAGCAGTGGGAAGAGGGGGGACAGGGGATACGAGCAGTACTTC. J is TRBJ2-7 and V is TRBV6-1; 10 bases are a match to TRBD1. The CDR3 consists of 16 residues. With V trimmed by 4 bases and J by 4 bases, 10 bases remained unmatched. Germline V gives CDR1 MNHNS, CDR2 SASEGT.

V and J are TRBV7-8 and TRBJ2-7; tentatively, D is TRBD1 or TRBD2 (5 bases each). The V gene's germline CDR1 is SGHVS and CDR2 FQNEAQ. Deletions cut 5 bases from V and 9 bases from J, with 14 bases between. The CDR3 is 12 amino acids. The CDR3 bases are TGTGCCAGCAGCCCCACCGGGGCAGCGCAGTACTTC. This translates into CASSPTGAAQYF.

The chain has TRBV7-9 and TRBJ1-4; D not certain. Germline lookup yields CDR1 SEHNR and CDR2 FQNEAQ (reference sequence). The CDR3 totals 16 residues. The V end lost 4 bases, the J end lost 0 bases, and 12 bases lay between the germline ends. The CDR3 is CASSSPKRATNEKLFF. CDR3 nucleotide sequence: TGTGCCAGCAGCTCCCCCAAGCGGGCAACTAATGAAAAACTGTTTTTT.

This CDR3 reads CASSSKPSNEQFF. The CDR3 nucleotides are TGTGCCAGCAGCTCCAAACCTAGCAATGAGCAGTTCTTC. This chain connects TRBV5-4 to TRBJ2-1; D is unresolved. The V gene lost 3 bases and the J gene lost 6 bases, with 10 bases spanning the gap. CDR3 length: 13 amino acids. Germline CDR1 reads SGHNT; CDR2 reads YYREEE (reference sequence).